A single sample is the source of the 24 T cell receptor beta chains below, sequenced in a study of T cells in tuberculosis. Time point described: new active TB diagnosis, blood taken before or within 7 days of starting treatment. Sequenced by immunoSEQ multiplex PCR; TCRdb stores in-frame clones only, minus some. The repertoire includes tens of thousands of clones, about 96% of them detected once, and 1.4% sits in the top ten. This specimen consisted of PBMCs, obtained at tuberculosis diagnosis. The receptors derive from an adult with tuberculosis.

The rearrangement links TRBV7-2 to TRBJ2-7; possibly TRBD1 for D (6 bases). Germline-derived CDR1 and CDR2 are SGHTA and FQGNSA. Trimming left V 1 base short and J 1 base short, with 14 bases between. The CDR3 has 16 residues. CDR3 sequence: CASSLVTGLVSYEQYF. CDR3 sequence (DNA): TGTGCCAGCAGCTTAGTTACAGGGTTGGTGTCCTACGAGCAGTACTTC.

The chain is built from TRBV7-8 and TRBJ2-7; maybe TRBD1 (5 bases). V lost 5 bases and J 5 bases, leaving 22 bases between the germline ends. Per the germline V gene, CDR1 is SGHVS and CDR2 is FQNEAQ. This CDR3 is built from 16 residues. DNA of the CDR3: TGTGCCAGCAGCCACACAGGACCTGAAGATGACGACGAGCAGTACTTC. As protein: CASSHTGPEDDDEQYF.

This clone was counted between two and nine times. J is TRBJ2-2 and V is TRBV28; 9 bases match TRBD1. The CDR3 runs to 19 residues. The V segment lost 5 bases and the J segment 0 bases; nucleotides outside the gene matches: 13. Germline-derived CDR1 and CDR2 are MDHEN and SYDVKM. The CDR3 region is CASSPRSHRGQSNTGELFF. CDR3 sequence (DNA): TGTGCCAGCAGTCCGAGATCTCACAGGGGGCAATCGAACACCGGGGAGCTGTTTTTT. Variable domain in full (rest from reference TRBV28 and TRBJ2-2): DVKVTQSSRYLVKRTGEKVFLECVQDMDHENMFWYRQDPGLGLRLIYFSYDVKMKEKGDIPEGYSVSREKKERFSLILESASTNQTSMYLCASSPRSHRGQSNTGELFFGEGSRLTVL.

This clone appeared once. This chain links TRBV29-1 with TRBJ1-1; 7 bases are shared with TRBD1. Looked up from germline, CDR1 is SQVTM and CDR2 is ANQGSEA. Losses at the gene ends were 5 bases for V and 6 bases for J; bases not matched to a gene: 12. This CDR3 spans 14 amino acids. CDR3: CSVIGTDQGAEAFF. In nucleotides, the CDR3 is TGCAGCGTTATTGGGACAGACCAAGGGGCTGAAGCTTTCTTT. Variable domain in full (rest from reference TRBV29-1 and TRBJ1-1): SAVISQKPSRDICQRGTSLTIQCQVDSQVTMMFWYRQQPGQSLTLIATANQGSEATYESGFVIDKFPISRPNLTFSTLTVSNMSPEDSSIYLCSVIGTDQGAEAFFGQGTRLTVV.

DNA of the CDR3: TGTGCCTGGAGTGTTGGCGGGAGTAAGGACGAGCAGTACTTC. It codes for CAWSVGGSKDEQYF. The chain has TRBV30 and TRBJ2-7; 7 positions agree with TRBD2. J was trimmed by 5 bases and V by 0 bases; bases with no gene match: 7. Germline V gene data show CDR1 as GTSNPN and CDR2 as SVGIG (reference sequence). The CDR3 loop spans 14 amino acids.

The chain is built from TRBV2 and TRBJ2-3, with TRBD2 matching over 11 bases. Germline values: CDR1 SNHLY, CDR2 FYNNEI. The CDR3 covers 14 residues. Losses at the gene ends were 9 bases for V and 10 bases for J; bases not matched to a gene: 12. The CDR3 reads CARGKGLAGGAQYF. In nucleotides, the CDR3 is TGTGCCAGAGGGAAAGGACTAGCGGGCGGGGCGCAGTATTTT.

The chain links TRBV30 to TRBJ2-1; no clear D. Germline CDR1 reads GTSNPN; CDR2 reads SVGIG (reference sequence). The CDR3 contains 13 residues. V lost 2 bases, J lost 0 bases, and 5 bases lay in between. The CDR3 region is CAWSPHSYNEQFF. Here the CDR3 DNA reads TGTGCCTGGAGTCCCCACTCCTACAATGAGCAGTTCTTC.

The gene calls are TRBV10-3 and TRBJ2-7; perhaps TRBD2 as D (6 bases). The CDR3 covers 16 residues. Germline V lookup: CDR1 ENHRY, CDR2 SYGVKD. V was shortened by 8 bases and J by 7 bases, with 27 bases between the two germline ends. Here the CDR3 reads CAISSRRGGVIREQYF. The DNA of the CDR3 is TGTGCCATCTCTAGTCGGCGGGGTGGAGTGATTAGGGAGCAGTACTTC.

The chain joins TRBV4-3 to TRBJ2-3; D not certain. The germline CDR1 and CDR2 sequences are LGHNA and YSLEER. V was trimmed by 0 bases and J by 0 bases, leaving 7 bases between them. The length of the CDR3 is 15 residues. The CDR3 here is CASSQDWQSTDTQYF. The CDR3 nucleotides read TGCGCCAGCAGCCAAGATTGGCAGAGCACAGATACGCAGTATTTT.

The chain links TRBV5-4 to TRBJ1-4, with TRBD1 matching over 8 bases. CDR1 and CDR2 from the germline V gene are SGHNT and YYREEE (reference sequence). The ends lost 3 bases at V and 4 bases at J; junction bases unmatched: 5. The CDR3 covers 15 residues. Written as DNA, the CDR3 is TGTGCCAGCAGCTCGGGACAGGCAAATAATGAAAAACTGTTTTTT. Translated: CASSSGQANNEKLFF.

The rearrangement links TRBV4-2 to TRBJ2-3; D uncertain. The CDR3 has 17 residues. Trimming took 0 bases from V and 1 from J, leaving 14 bases between them. Per the germline V gene, CDR1 is LGHNA and CDR2 is YNFKEQ. Here the CDR3 DNA reads TGTGCCAGCAGCCAAGAGGTGCTACCCCCTCGCACAGATACGCAGTATTTT. It yields the protein CASSQEVLPPRTDTQYF.

The chain joins TRBV4-2 to TRBJ1-1; 9 nucleotides line up with TRBD1. This CDR3 is built from 12 residues. Looked up from germline, CDR1 is LGHNA and CDR2 is YNFKEQ. Trimming cost V 6 bases and J 8 bases; bases outside gene matches: 4. CDR3 DNA: TGTGCCAGCAGTGGGACAGGGACGGAAGCTTTCTTT. This sequence encodes CASSGTGTEAFF.

V usage is TRBV30 and J usage is TRBJ1-1; D is unclear. The CDR3 is 14 residues long. Germline CDR1 reads GTSNPN; CDR2 reads SVGIG (reference sequence). The V gene lost 0 bases and the J gene lost 8 bases, with 16 bases spanning the gap. The CDR3: CAWSVKSLAGEAFF. The CDR3 DNA reads as TGTGCCTGGAGTGTAAAAAGCTTGGCAGGAGAAGCTTTCTTT.

CDR3 nucleotides: TGTGCCAGCAGCTCCCGGGACGCGGGGGAGCAGTACTTC. Residues: CASSSRDAGEQYF. This rearrangement joins TRBV9 to TRBJ2-7; maybe TRBD2 (6 bases). This CDR3 region has 13 residues. Germline V gene lookup returns CDR1 SGDLS and CDR2 YYNGEE. V was trimmed by 4 bases and J by 7 bases, leaving 15 bases between them.

The rearrangement joins TRBV6-5 to TRBJ2-2; perhaps TRBD1 as D (5 bases). This CDR3 comprises 15 residues. V lost 2 bases and J 2 bases, leaving 9 bases between the germline ends. Per germline, CDR1 MNHEY and CDR2 SVGAGI. This CDR3 is CASSYETANTGELFF. In DNA, the CDR3 is TGTGCCAGCAGTTACGAGACAGCAAACACCGGGGAGCTGTTTTTT.

This chain connects TRBV5-4 to TRBJ1-1; TRBD1 matches 7 bases. This CDR3 has 15 amino acids. V shed 4 bases and J 1 base; nucleotides not matched to a gene: 7. Germline values: CDR1 SGHNT, CDR2 YYREEE (reference sequence). CDR3 DNA: TGTGCCAGCAGCACGATACAGGGGAAGAACACTGAAGCTTTCTTT. Residues: CASSTIQGKNTEAFF.

The chain recombines TRBV6-5 with TRBJ2-5; D ambiguous. This CDR3 is 14 amino acids long. Germline CDR1 and CDR2: MNHEY and SVGAGI. V lost 6 bases and J lost 0, with 11 bases in between. For the CDR3, the DNA is TGTGCCAGCAGCCCCGGAGCCCACCAAGAGACCCAGTACTTC. Its protein is CASSPGAHQETQYF.

This chain joins TRBV7-2 and TRBJ2-5; 10 bases map to TRBD2. The V gene end was trimmed by 6 bases and the J gene end by 5 bases; junction bases not matched to a gene: 9. CDR1 is SGHTA and CDR2 is FQGNSA in the germline V gene. The CDR3 extends over 15 amino acids. The CDR3 loop reads CASRAGGPPLETQYF. In DNA form, the CDR3 reads TGTGCCAGCAGAGCGGGAGGGCCTCCACTGGAGACCCAGTACTTC.

A word on this clone: Sequence at one end of the junction differs from germline and may be a read error. This chain connects TRBV7-7 to TRBJ2-1; 8 nucleotides match TRBD2. Germline V gene sequence: CDR1 SSHAT, CDR2 FNYEAQ (reference sequence). CDR3 size: 15 residues. This CDR3 is CASSFVLAGYNEQFF. CDR3 DNA sequence: TGTGCTAGCAGCTTTGTTTTAGCGGGGTACAATGAGCAGTTCTTC.

This clone was seen a single time. This rearrangement joins TRBV6-6 to TRBJ1-1; no firm D call. The germline V gene encodes CDR1 MNHNY and CDR2 SVGAGI (reference sequence). The CDR3 covers 14 residues. Trimming removed 8 bases at V and 0 bases at J, with 13 bases between. The CDR3 DNA reads TGTGCCAGCGGGCAGCAATTCATGAACACTGAAGCTTTCTTT. Protein: CASGQQFMNTEAFF.

This rearrangement joins TRBV30 to TRBJ1-5; 7 nucleotides align to TRBD1. The V gene's germline CDR1 is GTSNPN and CDR2 SVGIG (reference sequence). Germline trimming cut 1 base from V and 3 bases from J; bases unmatched to any gene: 3. This CDR3 is 14 amino acids long. Written as DNA, the CDR3 is TGTGCCTGGAGTGGCGGGACAGTCAATCAGCCCCAGCATTTT. Amino acid sequence: CAWSGGTVNQPQHF.

V is TRBV18 and J is TRBJ1-2, with 10 bases that match TRBD1. The germline gives CDR1 KGHSH, CDR2 LQKENI. This CDR3 contains 14 residues. Trimming cost V 4 bases and J 4 bases; bases outside gene matches: 3. The CDR3 loop is CASSQRTGGYGYTF. In nucleotides, the CDR3 is TGTGCCAGCTCACAACGGACAGGGGGCTATGGCTACACCTTC.

The V call is TRBV6-5, the J call TRBJ2-7, with D possibly TRBD1 on 6 matching bases. V was cut by 0 bases and J by 2 bases, with 11 bases left in between. The germline gives CDR1 MNHEY, CDR2 SVGAGI. The CDR3 is 15 amino acids. The CDR3 region is CASSYSGTLTYEQYF. CDR3 DNA: TGTGCCAGCAGTTACTCCGGGACACTAACCTACGAGCAGTACTTC.

The J gene is TRBJ2-7, the V gene TRBV5-1; 8 positions agree with TRBD1. CDR3 size: 17 residues. V was clipped by 2 bases and J by 2 bases; unmatched bases: 12. Germline-derived CDR1 and CDR2 are SGHRS and YFSETQ. The CDR3 sequence: CASSFLPGGANPYEQYF. As DNA, the CDR3 is TGCGCCAGCAGCTTTTTACCAGGGGGCGCGAACCCCTACGAGCAGTACTTC.